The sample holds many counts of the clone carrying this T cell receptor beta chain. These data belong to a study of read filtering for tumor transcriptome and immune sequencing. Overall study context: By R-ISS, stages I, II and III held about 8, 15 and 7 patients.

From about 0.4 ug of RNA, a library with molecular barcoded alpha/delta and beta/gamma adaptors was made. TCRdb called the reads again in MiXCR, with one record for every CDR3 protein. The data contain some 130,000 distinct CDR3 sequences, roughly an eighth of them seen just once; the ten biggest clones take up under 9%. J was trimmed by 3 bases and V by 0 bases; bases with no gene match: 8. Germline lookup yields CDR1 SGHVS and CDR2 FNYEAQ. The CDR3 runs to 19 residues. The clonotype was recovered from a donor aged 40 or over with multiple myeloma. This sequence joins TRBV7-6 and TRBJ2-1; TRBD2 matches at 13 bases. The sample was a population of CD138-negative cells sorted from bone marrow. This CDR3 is CASSLAGLAGVVGYNEQFF. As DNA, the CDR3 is TGTGCCAGCAGCTTAGCTGGACTAGCGGGAGTAGTAGGCTACAATGAGCAGTTCTTC.